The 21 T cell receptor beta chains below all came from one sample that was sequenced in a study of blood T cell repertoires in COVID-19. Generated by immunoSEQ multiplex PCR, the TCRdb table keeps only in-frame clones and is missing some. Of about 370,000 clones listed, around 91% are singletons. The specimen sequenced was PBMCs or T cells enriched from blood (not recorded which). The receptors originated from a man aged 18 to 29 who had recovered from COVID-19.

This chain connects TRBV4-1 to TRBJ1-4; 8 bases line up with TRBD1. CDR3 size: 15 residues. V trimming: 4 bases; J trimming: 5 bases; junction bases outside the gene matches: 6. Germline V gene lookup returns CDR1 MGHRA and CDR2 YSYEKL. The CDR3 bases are TGCGCCAGCAGCCCCGCCGGGACAGGCAATGAAAAACTGTTTTTT. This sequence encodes CASSPAGTGNEKLFF.

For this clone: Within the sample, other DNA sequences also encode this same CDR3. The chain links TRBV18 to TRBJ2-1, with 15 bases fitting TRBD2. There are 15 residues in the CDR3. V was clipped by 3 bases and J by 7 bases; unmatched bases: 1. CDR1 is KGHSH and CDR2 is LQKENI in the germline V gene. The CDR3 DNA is TGTGCCAGCTCACCGGGACTAGCGGGGGGTAATGAGCAGTTCTTC. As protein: CASSPGLAGGNEQFF.

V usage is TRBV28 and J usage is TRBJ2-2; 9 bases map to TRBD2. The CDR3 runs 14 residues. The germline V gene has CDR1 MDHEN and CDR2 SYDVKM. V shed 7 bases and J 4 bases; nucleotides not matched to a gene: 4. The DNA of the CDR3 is TGTGCCAGCAAGCGGGGGGCAGGCACCGGGGAGCTGTTTTTT. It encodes CASKRGAGTGELFF.

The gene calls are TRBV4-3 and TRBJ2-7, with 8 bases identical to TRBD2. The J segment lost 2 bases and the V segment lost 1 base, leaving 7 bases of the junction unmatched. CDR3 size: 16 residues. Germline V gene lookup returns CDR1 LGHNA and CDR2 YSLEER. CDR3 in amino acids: CASSQVITSGPYEQYF. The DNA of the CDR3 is TGCGCCAGCAGCCAAGTAATTACTAGCGGACCCTACGAGCAGTACTTC.

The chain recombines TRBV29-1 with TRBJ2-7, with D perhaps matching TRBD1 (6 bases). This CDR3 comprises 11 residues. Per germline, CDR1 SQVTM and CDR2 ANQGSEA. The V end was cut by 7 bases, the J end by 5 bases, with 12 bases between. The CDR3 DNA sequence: TGCAGCGGCAAACAGGGAAACGAGCAGTACTTC. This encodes CSGKQGNEQYF.

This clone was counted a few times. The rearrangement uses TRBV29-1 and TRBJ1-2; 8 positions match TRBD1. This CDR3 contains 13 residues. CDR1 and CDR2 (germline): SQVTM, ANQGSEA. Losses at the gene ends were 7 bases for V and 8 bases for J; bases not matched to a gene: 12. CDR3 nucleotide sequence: TGCAGCGCCGGTATCGGACAGGGTCGGGGCTACACCTTC. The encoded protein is CSAGIGQGRGYTF.

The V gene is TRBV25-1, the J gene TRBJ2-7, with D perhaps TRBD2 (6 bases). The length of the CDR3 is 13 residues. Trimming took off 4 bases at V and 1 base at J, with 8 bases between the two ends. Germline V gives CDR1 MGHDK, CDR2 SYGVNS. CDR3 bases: TGTGCCAGCAGTGCGCGGGAATCCTACGAGCAGTACTTC. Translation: CASSARESYEQYF.

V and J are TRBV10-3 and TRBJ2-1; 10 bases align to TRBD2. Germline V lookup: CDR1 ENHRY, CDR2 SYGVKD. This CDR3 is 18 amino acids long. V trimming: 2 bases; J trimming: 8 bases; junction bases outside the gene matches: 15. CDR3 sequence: CAISEPLGASGSVYEQFF. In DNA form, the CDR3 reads TGTGCCATCAGTGAGCCCCTAGGGGCTAGCGGGAGTGTGTATGAGCAGTTCTTC.

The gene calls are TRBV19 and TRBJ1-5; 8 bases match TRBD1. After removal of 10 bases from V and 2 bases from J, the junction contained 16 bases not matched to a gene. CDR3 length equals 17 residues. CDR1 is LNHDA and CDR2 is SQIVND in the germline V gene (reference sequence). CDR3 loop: CATSRQGQREGNQPQHF. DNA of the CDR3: TGTGCCACCAGCCGACAGGGGCAGAGGGAAGGCAATCAGCCCCAGCATTTT.

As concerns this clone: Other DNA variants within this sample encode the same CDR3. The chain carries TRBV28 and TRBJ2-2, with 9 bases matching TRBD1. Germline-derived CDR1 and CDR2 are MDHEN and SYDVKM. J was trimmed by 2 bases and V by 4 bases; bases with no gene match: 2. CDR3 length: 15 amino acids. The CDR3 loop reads CASSSGQGNTGELFF. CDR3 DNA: TGTGCCAGCAGTTCGGGACAGGGCAACACCGGGGAGCTGTTTTTT. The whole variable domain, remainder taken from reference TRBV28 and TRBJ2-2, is DVKVTQSSRYLVKRTGEKVFLECVQDMDHENMFWYRQDPGLGLRLIYFSYDVKMKEKGDIPEGYSVSREKKERFSLILESASTNQTSMYLCASSSGQGNTGELFFGEGSRLTVL.

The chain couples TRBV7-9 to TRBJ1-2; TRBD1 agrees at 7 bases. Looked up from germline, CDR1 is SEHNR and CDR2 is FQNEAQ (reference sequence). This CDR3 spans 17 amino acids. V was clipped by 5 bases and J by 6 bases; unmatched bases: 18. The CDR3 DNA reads TGTGCCAGCAGCCCGGGGCAGACAGGGAAAGGCCTGGATGGCTACACCTTC. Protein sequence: CASSPGQTGKGLDGYTF.

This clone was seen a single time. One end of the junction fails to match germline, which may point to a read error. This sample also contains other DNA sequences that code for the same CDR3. DNA of the CDR3: TGCGCCAGCAGTTTGGAGGGGCGAACTAATGAAAAACTGTTTTTT. Translating it yields CASSLEGRTNEKLFF. The chain has TRBV5-1 and TRBJ1-4, with a weak D call TRBD1 (5 bases). This CDR3 has 15 amino acids. Germline CDR1 and CDR2: SGHRS and YFSETQ.

The CDR3 DNA follows: TGCGCCAGCAGTTCGACAGGGGGAGCCACTGAAGCTTTCTTT. Residues: CASSSTGGATEAFF. The chain employs TRBV10-1 and TRBJ1-1; the match to TRBD1 covers 9 bases. Losses at the gene ends were 5 bases for V and 4 bases for J; bases not matched to a gene: 5. Germline V gene lookup returns CDR1 WNHNN and CDR2 SYGVQD (reference sequence). The CDR3 has 14 residues.

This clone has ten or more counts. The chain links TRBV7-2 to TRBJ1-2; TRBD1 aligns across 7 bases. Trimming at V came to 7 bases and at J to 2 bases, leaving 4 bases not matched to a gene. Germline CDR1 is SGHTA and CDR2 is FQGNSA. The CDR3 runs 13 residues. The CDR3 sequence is CASTVTGNYGYTF. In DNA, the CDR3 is TGTGCCAGCACTGTGACAGGGAACTATGGCTACACCTTC.

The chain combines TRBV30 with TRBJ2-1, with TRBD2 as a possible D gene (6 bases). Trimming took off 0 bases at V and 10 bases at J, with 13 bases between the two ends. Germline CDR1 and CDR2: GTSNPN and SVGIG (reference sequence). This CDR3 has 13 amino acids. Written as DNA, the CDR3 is TGTGCCTGGAGTGTGGGCGGGGTTTCGGAGCAGTTCTTC. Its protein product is CAWSVGGVSEQFF.

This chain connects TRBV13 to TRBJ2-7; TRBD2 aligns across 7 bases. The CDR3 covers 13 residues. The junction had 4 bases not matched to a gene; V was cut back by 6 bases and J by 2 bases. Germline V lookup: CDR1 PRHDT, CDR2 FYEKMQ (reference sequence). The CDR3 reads CASSSGGAYEQYF. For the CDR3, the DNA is TGTGCCAGCAGTTCGGGGGGTGCCTACGAGCAGTACTTC.

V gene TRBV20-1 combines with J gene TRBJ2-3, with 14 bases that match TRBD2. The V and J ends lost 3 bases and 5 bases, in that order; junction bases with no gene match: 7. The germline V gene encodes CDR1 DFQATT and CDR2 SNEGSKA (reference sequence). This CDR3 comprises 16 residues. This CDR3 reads CSASSPTSGGVDTQYF. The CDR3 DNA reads TGCAGTGCTAGTTCCCCGACTAGCGGGGGGGTAGATACGCAGTATTTT.

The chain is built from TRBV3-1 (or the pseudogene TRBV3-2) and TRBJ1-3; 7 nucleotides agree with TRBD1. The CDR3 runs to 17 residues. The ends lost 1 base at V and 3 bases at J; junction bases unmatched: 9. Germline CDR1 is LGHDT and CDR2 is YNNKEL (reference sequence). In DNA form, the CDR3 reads TGTGCCAGCAGCCAAGGATATCGACAGGGCAGTGGAAACACCATATATTTT. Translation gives CASSQGYRQGSGNTIYF.

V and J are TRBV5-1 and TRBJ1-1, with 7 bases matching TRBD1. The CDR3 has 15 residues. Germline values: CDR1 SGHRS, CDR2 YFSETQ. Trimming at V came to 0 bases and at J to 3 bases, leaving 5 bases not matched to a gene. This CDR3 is CASSLVGRGDTEAFF. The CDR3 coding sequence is TGCGCCAGCAGCTTGGTCGGCAGGGGGGACACTGAAGCTTTCTTT.

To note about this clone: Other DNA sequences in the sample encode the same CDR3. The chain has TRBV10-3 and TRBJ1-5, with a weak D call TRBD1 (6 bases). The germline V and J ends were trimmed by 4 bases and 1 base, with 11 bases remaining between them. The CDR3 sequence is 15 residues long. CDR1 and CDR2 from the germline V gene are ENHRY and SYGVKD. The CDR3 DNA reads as TGTGCCATCAGTGGGGCAGGGGACAGCAATCAGCCCCAGCATTTT. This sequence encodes CAISGAGDSNQPQHF.

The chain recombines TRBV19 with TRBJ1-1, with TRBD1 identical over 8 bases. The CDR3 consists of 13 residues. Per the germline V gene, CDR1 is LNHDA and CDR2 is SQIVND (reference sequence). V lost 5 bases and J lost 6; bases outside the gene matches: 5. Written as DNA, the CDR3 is TGTGCCAGTAGTGGACAGGGATTCCCTGAAGCTTTCTTT. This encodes CASSGQGFPEAFF.